The next 5 T cell receptor beta chains were all read from a single sample in a study of vaccination and CD4 T cells after COVID-19. Treatment indicated: approximately 11-day PBMC culture with coronavirus spike peptide pools or control peptides (ViraFEST assay). Cultured CD4+ T cell DNA was sequenced using the Oncomine TCR Beta short-read assay. Each CDR3 protein gets one entry after TCRdb re-called the PCR reads with MiXCR. The sample has around 19,000 distinct CDR3 sequences, around 55% seen once; the top ten hold approximately 16%. These TCRs' antigens remain unknown. Sequencing was performed on CD4+ T cells from blood, cultured in vitro. The source of these receptors is a human donor who had recovered from COVID-19.

This clonotype was counted once. The DNA of the CDR3 is TGTGCCAGCAGCTCCCGGGGCTGGGAGCAGTTCTTC. This codes for CASSSRGWEQFF. This chain joins TRBV7-2 and TRBJ2-1, with D perhaps matching TRBD1 or TRBD2 (5 bases each). Trimming shortened V by 4 bases and J by 10 bases, and 11 bases separated the two germline ends. The CDR3 loop spans 12 amino acids. Germline V lookup: CDR1 SGHTA, CDR2 FQGNSA.

This clonotype was seen a handful of times. The V gene is TRBV10-2, the J gene TRBJ1-1; maybe TRBD1 (6 bases). CDR1 is WSHSY and CDR2 is SAAADI in the germline V gene. The germline V and J ends were trimmed by 7 bases and 0 bases, with 12 bases remaining between them. CDR3 size: 14 residues. Written as DNA, the CDR3 is TGCGCCAGCAACGGACAGACCTTGAACACTGAAGCTTTCTTT. Translated: CASNGQTLNTEAFF.

V and J are TRBV28 and TRBJ2-6, with a possible D match to TRBD1 (6 bases). V was trimmed by 4 bases and J by 2 bases, leaving 12 bases between them. This CDR3 has 16 amino acids. Germline V lookup: CDR1 MDHEN, CDR2 SYDVKM. This CDR3 reads CASSSLQGTGANVLTF. The CDR3, as DNA: TGTGCCAGCAGTTCCTTACAGGGCACTGGGGCCAACGTCCTGACTTTC.

This clonotype was seen once. The junction does not match germline at one end; this may be a read error. The chain links TRBV7-7 to TRBJ2-2, with D unresolved. This CDR3 region has 16 residues. CDR1 and CDR2 (germline): SSHAT, FNYEAQ (reference sequence). The CDR3 reads CASSLVPNRNTGELFF. CDR3 DNA sequence: TGTGCTAGCAGCTTAGTCCCCAACCGGAACACCGGGGAGCTGTTTTTT.

This clonotype was seen only a few times. V and J are TRBV27 and TRBJ2-3; D ambiguous. The length of the CDR3 is 16 residues. Germline V gene sequence: CDR1 MNHEY, CDR2 SMNVEV (reference sequence). V was cut by 5 bases and J by 0 bases, with 15 bases left in between. The CDR3 protein is CASSPRAAASTDTQYF. The CDR3 region has the DNA TGTGCCAGCAGTCCTAGGGCGGCGGCTAGCACAGATACGCAGTATTTT.